Sequencing of this T cell receptor (beta chain) was carried out in a study of blood T cell repertoires in COVID-19. V lost 6 bases to trimming and J lost 4 bases, with 12 bases between them. The CDR3 runs to 13 residues. This clone has more than one count but fewer than ten. In the study's own analysis: It was from reference gene primer amplification that nucleated cell counts were estimated. TCRdb keeps only in-frame clones here, not all; method: immunoSEQ multiplex PCR. V and J calls and clone size are copied from that table; D and trimming were computed from the DNA. The data show some 200,000 clones, with about 80% seen just once and about 2.7% held by the top ten.

This clonotype was obtained from a human donor with acute or convalescent COVID-19. The donor label of this sample is uncertain. Input material: peripheral blood. The chain recombines TRBV12-3 or TRBV12-4 with TRBJ2-5; maybe TRBD2 (6 bases). This CDR3 reads CASSPGVLETQYF. As DNA, the CDR3 is TGTGCCAGCAGCCCGGGAGTTTTAGAGACCCAGTACTTC.